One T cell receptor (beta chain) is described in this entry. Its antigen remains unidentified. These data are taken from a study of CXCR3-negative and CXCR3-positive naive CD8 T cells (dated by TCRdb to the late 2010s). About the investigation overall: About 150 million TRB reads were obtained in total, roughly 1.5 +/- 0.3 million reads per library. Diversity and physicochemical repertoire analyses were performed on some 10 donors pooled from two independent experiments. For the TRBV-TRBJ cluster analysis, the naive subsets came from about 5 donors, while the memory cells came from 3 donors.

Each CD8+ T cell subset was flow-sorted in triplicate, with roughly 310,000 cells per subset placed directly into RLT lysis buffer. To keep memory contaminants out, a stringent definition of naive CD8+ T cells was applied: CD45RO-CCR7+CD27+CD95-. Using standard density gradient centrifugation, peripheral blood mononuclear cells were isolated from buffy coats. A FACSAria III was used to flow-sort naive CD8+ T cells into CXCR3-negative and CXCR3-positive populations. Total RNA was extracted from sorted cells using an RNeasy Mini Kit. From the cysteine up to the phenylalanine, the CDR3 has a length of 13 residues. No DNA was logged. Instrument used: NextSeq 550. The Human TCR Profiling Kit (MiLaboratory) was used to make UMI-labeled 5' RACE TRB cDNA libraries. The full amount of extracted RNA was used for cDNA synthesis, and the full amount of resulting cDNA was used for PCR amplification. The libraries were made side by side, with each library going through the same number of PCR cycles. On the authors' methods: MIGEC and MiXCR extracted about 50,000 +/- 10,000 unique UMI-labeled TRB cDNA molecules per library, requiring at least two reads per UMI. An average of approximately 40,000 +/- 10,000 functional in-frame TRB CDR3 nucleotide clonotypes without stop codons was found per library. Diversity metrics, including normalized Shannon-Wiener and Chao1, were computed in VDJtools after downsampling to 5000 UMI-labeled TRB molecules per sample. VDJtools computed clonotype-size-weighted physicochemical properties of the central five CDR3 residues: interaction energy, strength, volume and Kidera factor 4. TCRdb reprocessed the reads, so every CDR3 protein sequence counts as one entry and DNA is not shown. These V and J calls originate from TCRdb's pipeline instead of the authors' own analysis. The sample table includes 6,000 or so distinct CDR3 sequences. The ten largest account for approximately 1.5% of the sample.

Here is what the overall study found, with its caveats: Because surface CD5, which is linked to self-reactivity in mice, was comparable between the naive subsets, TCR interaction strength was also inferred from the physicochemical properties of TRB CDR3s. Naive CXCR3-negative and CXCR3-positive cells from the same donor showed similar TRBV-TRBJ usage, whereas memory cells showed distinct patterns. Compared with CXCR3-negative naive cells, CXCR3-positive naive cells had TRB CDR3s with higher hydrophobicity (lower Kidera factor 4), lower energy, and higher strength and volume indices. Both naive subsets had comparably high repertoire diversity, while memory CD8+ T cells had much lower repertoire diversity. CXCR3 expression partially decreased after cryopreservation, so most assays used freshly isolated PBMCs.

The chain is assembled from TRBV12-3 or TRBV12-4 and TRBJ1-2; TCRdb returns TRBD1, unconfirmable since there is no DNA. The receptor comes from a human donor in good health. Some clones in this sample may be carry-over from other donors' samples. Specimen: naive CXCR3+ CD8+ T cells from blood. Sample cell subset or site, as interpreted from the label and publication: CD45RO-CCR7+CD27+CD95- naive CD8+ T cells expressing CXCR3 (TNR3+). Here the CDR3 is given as CASGMTVTLGYTF.